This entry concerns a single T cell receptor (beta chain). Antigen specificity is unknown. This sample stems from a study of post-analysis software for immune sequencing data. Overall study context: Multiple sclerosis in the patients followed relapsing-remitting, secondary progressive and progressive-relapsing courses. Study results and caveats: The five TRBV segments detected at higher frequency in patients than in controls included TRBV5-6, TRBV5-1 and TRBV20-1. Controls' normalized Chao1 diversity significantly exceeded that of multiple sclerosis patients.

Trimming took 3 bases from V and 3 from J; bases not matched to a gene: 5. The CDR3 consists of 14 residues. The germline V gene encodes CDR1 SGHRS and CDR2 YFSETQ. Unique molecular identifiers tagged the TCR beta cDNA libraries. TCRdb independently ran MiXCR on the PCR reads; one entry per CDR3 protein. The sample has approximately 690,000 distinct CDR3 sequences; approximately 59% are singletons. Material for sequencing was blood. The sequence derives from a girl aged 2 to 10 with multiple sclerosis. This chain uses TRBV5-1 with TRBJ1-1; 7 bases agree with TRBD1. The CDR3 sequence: CASSWVQGDTEAFF. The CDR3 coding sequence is TGCGCCAGCAGCTGGGTCCAGGGGGACACTGAAGCTTTCTTT.